These 10 T cell receptor beta chains were sequenced from one sample in a study of a mutant IDH1 vaccine in newly diagnosed glioma (dated by TCRdb to the early 2020s). No cognate antigen is known for these TCRs. What the time point label conveys for this sample: week 47, end of study. A 20-mer mutant IDH1 peptide at 300 micrograms in Montanide made up each vaccine dose, which was injected subcutaneously together with topical imiquimod. The method was the immunoSEQ multiplex PCR assay. TCRdb limited this immuneACCESS table to in-frame rearrangements with V and J called. A share of clones is missing; checked studies link under half to unresolved V genes, and the rest is unexplained. For this sample the table gives about 60,000 clones, of which roughly four fifths were detected only once. Roughly 3% of the sample belongs to the ten largest clones. Sequences were derived from PBMCs, sampled from a glioma patient whose treatment included an IDH1 peptide vaccine. The receptors were sampled from a woman in her forties or fifties with glioma.

V and J are TRBV5-6 and TRBJ1-2; TRBD1 agrees at 9 bases. After removal of 4 bases from V and 9 bases from J, the junction contained 4 bases not matched to a gene. The length of the CDR3 is 12 residues. Germline V gives CDR1 SGHDT, CDR2 YYEEEE. DNA for the CDR3: TGTGCCAGCAGCGGCGGGACAGGGAGCTACACCTTC. Its protein is CASSGGTGSYTF.

The chain combines TRBV4-1 with TRBJ2-7; TRBD2 agrees at 15 bases. The CDR3 runs to 18 residues. The germline gives CDR1 MGHRA, CDR2 YSYEKL. The V gene end was trimmed by 3 bases and the J gene end by 0 bases; junction bases not matched to a gene: 6. CDR3 nucleotide sequence: TGCGCCAGCAGCCACCTCACGGGACTAGCGGGGGGCTCCTACGAGCAGTACTTC. Protein: CASSHLTGLAGGSYEQYF.

The J gene is TRBJ1-1, the V gene TRBV29-1; D perhaps matches TRBD1 (5 bases). The ends were cut back, 0 bases at V and 3 bases at J, with 20 bases in the middle. This CDR3 has 17 residues. The germline V gene encodes CDR1 SQVTM and CDR2 ANQGSEA. CDR3 in amino acids: CSVEDLGVGTMDTEAFF. Written as DNA, the CDR3 is TGCAGCGTTGAAGATTTGGGGGTAGGAACTATGGACACTGAAGCTTTCTTT.

This clone was found a few times. The chain carries TRBV10-3 and TRBJ2-2; 10 nucleotides agree with TRBD1. CDR3 size: 15 residues. V was clipped by 4 bases and J by 4 bases; unmatched bases: 3. CDR1 is ENHRY and CDR2 is SYGVKD in the germline V gene. The CDR3 loop reads CAISGGQGGTGELFF. As DNA, the CDR3 is TGTGCCATCAGTGGAGGACAGGGGGGCACCGGGGAGCTGTTTTTT.

V usage is TRBV5-1 and J usage is TRBJ1-5; 8 bases are shared with TRBD1. Germline V gene data show CDR1 as SGHRS and CDR2 as YFSETQ. With V trimmed by 0 bases and J by 5 bases, 4 bases remained unmatched. This CDR3 has 15 residues. As DNA, the CDR3 is TGCGCCAGCAGCTTGGGGGCAGGGGGCCATCAGCCCCAGCATTTT. Encoded protein: CASSLGAGGHQPQHF.

The chain has TRBV5-5 and TRBJ2-7; a weak D match, TRBD2 (6 bases). The CDR3 is made up of 13 amino acids. Germline-derived CDR1 and CDR2 are SGHKS and YYEKEE (reference sequence). The V and J ends lost 3 bases and 2 bases respectively, with 9 bases between them. CDR3 in amino acids: CASSWPGAYEQYF. Here the CDR3 DNA reads TGTGCCAGCAGCTGGCCGGGAGCCTACGAGCAGTACTTC.

This clone is a singleton in its sample. The CDR3, as DNA: TGTGCCAGCAGGAAAGTAAGGGGGAAGGCCCTAATTTTCTCCTACGAGCAGTACTTC. Protein product: CASRKVRGKALIFSYEQYF. J is TRBJ2-7 and V is TRBV21-1; TRBD1 is the table's D call and was not checked against the DNA. TRBV21-1 is annotated as a pseudogene. This CDR3 is built from 19 residues.

The chain employs TRBV30 and TRBJ1-6; possible D gene TRBD1, 6 bases. V was trimmed by 2 bases and J by 10 bases, leaving 12 bases between them. This CDR3 is built from 13 residues. The germline CDR1 and CDR2 sequences are GTSNPN and SVGIG (reference sequence). CDR3 DNA: TGTGCCTGGAGTCGGCAGGGGCGATCACCCCTCCACTTT. Its protein product is CAWSRQGRSPLHF.

V is TRBV19 and J is TRBJ1-5; D unclear. Germline CDR1 and CDR2: LNHDA and SQIVND (reference sequence). The V end was cut by 5 bases, the J end by 0 bases, with 23 bases between. The CDR3 runs to 19 residues. CDR3 sequence reads: CASSPRGSEVPLSNQPQHF. CDR3 in DNA: TGTGCCAGTAGTCCCCGGGGATCTGAAGTACCGCTTAGCAATCAGCCCCAGCATTTT. The variable domain in full, with the rest retrieved from reference TRBV19 and TRBJ1-5, is DGGITQSPKYLFRKEGQNVTLSCEQNLNHDAMYWYRQDPGQGLRLIYYSQIVNDFQKGDIAEGYSVSREKKESFPLTVTSAQKNPTAFYLCASSPRGSEVPLSNQPQHFGDGTRLSIL.

The genes are TRBV7-3 and TRBJ1-2, with 7 nucleotides matching TRBD1. Germline loops: CDR1 SGHTA, CDR2 FQGTGA. The CDR3 has 14 amino acids. V trimming: 4 bases; J trimming: 6 bases; junction bases outside the gene matches: 8. The CDR3 DNA sequence: TGTGCCAGCAGCTCTCGACAGGGCGAGGATGGCTACACCTTC. As protein: CASSSRQGEDGYTF. Combining the CDR3 with reference TRBV7-3 and TRBJ1-2 gives the whole variable domain GAGVSQTPSNKVTEKGKYVELRCDPISGHTALYWYRQSLGQGPEFLIYFQGTGAADDSGLPNDRFFAVRPEGSVSTLKIQRTERGDSAVYLCASSSRQGEDGYTFGSGTRLTVV.